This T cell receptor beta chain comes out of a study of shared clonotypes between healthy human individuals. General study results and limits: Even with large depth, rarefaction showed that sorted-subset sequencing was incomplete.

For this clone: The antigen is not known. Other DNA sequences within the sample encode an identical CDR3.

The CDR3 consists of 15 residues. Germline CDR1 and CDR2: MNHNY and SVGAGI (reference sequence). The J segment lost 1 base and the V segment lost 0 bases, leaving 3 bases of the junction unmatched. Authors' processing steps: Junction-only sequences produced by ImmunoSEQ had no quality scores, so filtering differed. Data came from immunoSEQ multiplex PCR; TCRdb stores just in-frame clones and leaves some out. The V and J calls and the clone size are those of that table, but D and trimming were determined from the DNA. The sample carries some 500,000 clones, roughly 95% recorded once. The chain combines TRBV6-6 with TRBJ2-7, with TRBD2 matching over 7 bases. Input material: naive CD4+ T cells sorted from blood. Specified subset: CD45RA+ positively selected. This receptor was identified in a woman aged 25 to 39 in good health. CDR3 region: CASSYSGGSSYEQYF. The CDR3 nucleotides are TGTGCCAGCAGTTACTCGGGCGGGAGTTCCTACGAGCAGTACTTC.